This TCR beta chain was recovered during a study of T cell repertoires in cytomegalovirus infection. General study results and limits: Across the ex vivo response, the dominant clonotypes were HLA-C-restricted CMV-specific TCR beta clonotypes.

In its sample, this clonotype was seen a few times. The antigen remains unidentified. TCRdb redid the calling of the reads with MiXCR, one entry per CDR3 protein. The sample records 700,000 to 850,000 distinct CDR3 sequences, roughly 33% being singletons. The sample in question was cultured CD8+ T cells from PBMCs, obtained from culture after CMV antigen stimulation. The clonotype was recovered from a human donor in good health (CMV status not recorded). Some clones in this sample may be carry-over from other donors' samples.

CDR3 DNA: TGTGCCAGCAGGATAAAAGAGGGGTACAATGAGCAGTTCTTC. Amino acids: CASRIKEGYNEQFF. The V and J genes are TRBV7-4 and TRBJ2-1; D may correspond to TRBD1 or TRBD2 (5 bases each). With 6 bases removed from V and 4 bases from J, the gap between germline ends came to 13 bases. The CDR3 consists of 14 residues. In germline, CDR1 is SGHVT, CDR2 SQSDAQ.